The clone carrying this T cell receptor (beta chain) occurred a few times. Its antigen is as yet unknown. The data belong to a study of CD8 T cells in ankylosing spondylitis. Study outcomes and limitations: Before this, some motif variants had been reported in reactive arthritis synovial fluid and blood. Characteristic of ankylosing spondylitis blood, it appeared, was a TCR beta motif comprising about eight highly homologous variants. A CD8+ phenotype characterized the disease-linked clones, which were relatively rare in peripheral blood.

This CDR3 contains 11 residues. Trimming removed 2 bases from V and 6 bases from J, with 1 base in between. Germline CDR1 is MNHEY and CDR2 is SVGAGI. TCRdb used MiXCR to reprocess the 5' RACE reads, holding one entry per CDR3 protein. The sample records hundreds of thousands of distinct CDR3 sequences, approximately 16% being singletons. The TCR was taken from a male donor with ankylosing spondylitis. Sequencing used blood, either unsorted or a sorted T cell fraction (not recorded which). This chain links TRBV6-5 with TRBJ2-2; D is uncertain. The CDR3 is CASSYAGELFF. The CDR3, as DNA: TGTGCCAGCAGTTACGCCGGGGAGCTGTTTTTT.